This T cell receptor (beta chain) was found in a study of T cells in Graves' hyperthyroidism and ophthalmopathy. Germline V gene sequence: CDR1 MNHNS, CDR2 SASEGT. This CDR3 has 12 residues. The V gene lost 10 bases and the J gene lost 3 bases, with 12 bases spanning the gap. From RNA transcripts, TCR beta CDR3 regions were amplified. A first-round RT-PCR of the TCR CDR3 used the HTBI primer set. Via MiXCR, TCRdb re-called the multiplex PCR reads, giving one row per CDR3 protein. The sample shows a few hundred thousand distinct CDR3 sequences, more than 15% of them seen only once. Material for sequencing was blood. The V call is TRBV6-1, the J call TRBJ1-1; D unresolved. This TCR derives from a woman in her late teens or twenties with Graves' ophthalmopathy. The CDR3: CATSFRYTEAFF. The CDR3 DNA reads as TGTGCCACCAGCTTCAGGTACACTGAAGCTTTCTTT.